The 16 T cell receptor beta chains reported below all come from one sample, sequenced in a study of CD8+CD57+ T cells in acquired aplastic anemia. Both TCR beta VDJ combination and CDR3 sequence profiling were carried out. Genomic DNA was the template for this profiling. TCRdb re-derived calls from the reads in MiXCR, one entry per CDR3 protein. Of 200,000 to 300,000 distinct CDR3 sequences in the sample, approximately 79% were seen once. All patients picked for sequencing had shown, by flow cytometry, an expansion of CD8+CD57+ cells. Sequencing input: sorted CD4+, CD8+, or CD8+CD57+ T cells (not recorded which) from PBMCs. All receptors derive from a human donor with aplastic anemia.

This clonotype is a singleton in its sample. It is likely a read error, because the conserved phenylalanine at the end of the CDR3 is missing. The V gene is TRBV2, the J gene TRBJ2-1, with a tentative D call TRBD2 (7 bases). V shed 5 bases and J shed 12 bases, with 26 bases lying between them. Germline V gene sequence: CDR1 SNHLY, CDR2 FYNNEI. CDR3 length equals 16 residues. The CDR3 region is CASSWGGGNGQDVQFS. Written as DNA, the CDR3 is TGTGCCAGCAGTTGGGGGGGCGGAAACGGTCAGGATGTGCAGTTCTCC.

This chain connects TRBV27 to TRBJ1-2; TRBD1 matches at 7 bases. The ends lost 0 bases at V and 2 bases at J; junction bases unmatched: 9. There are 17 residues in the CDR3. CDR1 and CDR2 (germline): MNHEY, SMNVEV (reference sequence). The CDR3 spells CASSLSITGVANYGYTF. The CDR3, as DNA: TGTGCCAGCAGTTTATCGATAACAGGGGTGGCCAACTATGGCTACACCTTC.

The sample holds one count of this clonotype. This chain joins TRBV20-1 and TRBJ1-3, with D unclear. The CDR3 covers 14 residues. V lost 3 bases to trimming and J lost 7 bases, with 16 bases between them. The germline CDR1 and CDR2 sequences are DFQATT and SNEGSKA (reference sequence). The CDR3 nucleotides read TGCAGTGCTAGTAAGGCAGTTAGCAATAACACCATATATTTT. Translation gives CSASKAVSNNTIYF.

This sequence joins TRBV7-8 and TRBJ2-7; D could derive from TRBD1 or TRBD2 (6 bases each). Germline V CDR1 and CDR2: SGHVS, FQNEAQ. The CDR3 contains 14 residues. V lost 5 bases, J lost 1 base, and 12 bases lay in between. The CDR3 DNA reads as TGTGCCAGCAGCATAGGGGGAGGTTCCTACGAGCAGTACTTC. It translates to CASSIGGGSYEQYF.

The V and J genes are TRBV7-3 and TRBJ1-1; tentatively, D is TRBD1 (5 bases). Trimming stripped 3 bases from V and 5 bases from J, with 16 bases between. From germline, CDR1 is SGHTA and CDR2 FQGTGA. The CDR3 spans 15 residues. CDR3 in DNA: TGTGCCAGCAGCTTTGAAATGACAGAGAGGACTGAAGCTTTCTTT. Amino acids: CASSFEMTERTEAFF.

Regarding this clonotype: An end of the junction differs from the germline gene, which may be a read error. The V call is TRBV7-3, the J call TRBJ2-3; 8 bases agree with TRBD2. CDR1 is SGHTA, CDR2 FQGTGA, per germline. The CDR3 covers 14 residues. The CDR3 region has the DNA TGTGCCAGCACCTTAGCGGGAAGTGCCGTTACGCAGTATTTT. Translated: CASTLAGSAVTQYF.

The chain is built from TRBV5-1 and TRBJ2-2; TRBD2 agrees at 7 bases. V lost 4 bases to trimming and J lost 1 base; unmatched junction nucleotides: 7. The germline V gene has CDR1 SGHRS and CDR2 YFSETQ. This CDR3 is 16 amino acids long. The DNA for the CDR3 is TGCGCCAGCAGCGCTACCGGGAGGCGGAACACCGGGGAGCTGTTTTTT. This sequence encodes CASSATGRRNTGELFF.

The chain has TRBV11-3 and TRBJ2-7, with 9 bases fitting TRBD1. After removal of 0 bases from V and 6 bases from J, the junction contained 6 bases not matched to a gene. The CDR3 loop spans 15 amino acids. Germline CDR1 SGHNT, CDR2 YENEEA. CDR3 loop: CASSLDRTGAPEQYV. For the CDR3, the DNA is TGTGCCAGCAGCTTAGATCGGACAGGGGCCCCCGAGCAGTACGTC.

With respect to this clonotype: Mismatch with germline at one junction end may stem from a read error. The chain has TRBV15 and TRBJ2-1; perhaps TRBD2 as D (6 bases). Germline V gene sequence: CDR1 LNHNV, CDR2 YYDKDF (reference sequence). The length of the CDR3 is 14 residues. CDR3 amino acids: CATSTGTSSNAQFF. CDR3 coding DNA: TGTGCCACCAGCACAGGGACTTCTTCAAATGCGCAGTTCTTC.

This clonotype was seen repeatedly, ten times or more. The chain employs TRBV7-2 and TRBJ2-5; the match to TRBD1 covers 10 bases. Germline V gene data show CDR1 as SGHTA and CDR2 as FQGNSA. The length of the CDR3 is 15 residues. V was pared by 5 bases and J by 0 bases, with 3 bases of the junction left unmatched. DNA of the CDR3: TGTGCCAGCAGCCCGGGACAGGGGAACCAAGAGACCCAGTACTTC. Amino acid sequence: CASSPGQGNQETQYF.

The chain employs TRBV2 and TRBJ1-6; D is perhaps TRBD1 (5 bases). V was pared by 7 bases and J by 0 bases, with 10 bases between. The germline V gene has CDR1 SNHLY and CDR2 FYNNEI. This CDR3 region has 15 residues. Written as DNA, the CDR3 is TGTGCCAGCACCCCAGGGAGCTCCTATAATTCACCCCTCCACTTT. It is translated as CASTPGSSYNSPLHF.

DNA of the CDR3: TGTGCCAGCAGCGTAGGGAGGGACACGCCGTTGGAGACCCAGTACTTC. Residues: CASSVGRDTPLETQYF. This chain uses TRBV9 with TRBJ2-5; either TRBD1 or TRBD2 may fit D (6 bases each). CDR1 is SGDLS, CDR2 YYNGEE, per germline. V shed 0 bases and J shed 5 bases, with 17 bases lying between them. The CDR3 covers 16 residues.

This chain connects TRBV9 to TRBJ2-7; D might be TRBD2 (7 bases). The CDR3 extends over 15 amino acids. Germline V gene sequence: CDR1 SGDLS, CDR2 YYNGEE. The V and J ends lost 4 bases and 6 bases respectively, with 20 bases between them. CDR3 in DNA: TGTGCCAGCAGCCCCCAGGGAGGGGGGATGGGCGAGCAGTACTTC. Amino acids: CASSPQGGGMGEQYF.

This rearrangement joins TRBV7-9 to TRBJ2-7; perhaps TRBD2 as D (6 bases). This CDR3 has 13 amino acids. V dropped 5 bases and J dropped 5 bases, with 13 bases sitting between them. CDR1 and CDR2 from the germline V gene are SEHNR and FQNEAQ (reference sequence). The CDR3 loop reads CASSAGGGNEQYV. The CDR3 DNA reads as TGTGCCAGCAGCGCAGGTGGGGGGAACGAGCAGTACGTC.

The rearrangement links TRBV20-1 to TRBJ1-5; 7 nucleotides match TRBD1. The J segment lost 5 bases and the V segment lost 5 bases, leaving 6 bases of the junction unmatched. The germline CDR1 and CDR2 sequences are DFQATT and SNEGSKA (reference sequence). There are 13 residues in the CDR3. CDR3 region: CSAPGGEHQPQHF. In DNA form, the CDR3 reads TGCAGTGCTCCAGGGGGTGAACATCAGCCCCAGCATTTT.

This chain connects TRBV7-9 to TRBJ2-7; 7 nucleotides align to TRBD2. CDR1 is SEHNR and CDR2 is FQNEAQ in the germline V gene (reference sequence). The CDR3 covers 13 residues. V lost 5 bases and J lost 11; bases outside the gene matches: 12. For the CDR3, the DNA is TGTGCCAGCAGCCTTCAAGGAGACGGGGGGAAGTACTTC. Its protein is CASSLQGDGGKYF.